This T cell receptor (beta chain) is drawn from a study of blood T cell repertoires in COVID-19. Study-wide context: Researchers got acute and convalescent COVID-19 samples from the United States, Italy and Spain. T cells, B-cell-depleted T cells, or PBMCs supplied cDNA or gDNA.

Authors' processing steps: Cell counts per sample came from amplifying reference gene primers. TCRdb's table, derived via immunoSEQ multiplex PCR, lists solely in-frame clones and lacks some. Clone size and V and J calls were adopted from that table, with D and trimming inferred from the DNA. The table has about 83,000 clones, roughly 80% seen once. Germline assignment: CDR1 SNHLY and CDR2 FYNNEI. The V end was cut by 6 bases, the J end by 4 bases, with 10 bases between. The CDR3 runs to 13 residues. Source material: peripheral blood. This receptor was obtained from a woman older than 75 with acute or convalescent COVID-19. This chain joins TRBV2 and TRBJ1-5; D gene unclear. The CDR3 loop is CASSPTGNQPQHF. The CDR3 DNA sequence: TGTGCCAGCAGCCCAACGGGGAATCAGCCCCAGCATTTT. Full variable domain (missing parts from reference TRBV2 and TRBJ1-5): EPEVTQTPSHQVTQMGQEVILRCVPISNHLYFYWYRQILGQKVEFLVSFYNNEISEKSEIFDDQFSVERPDGSNFTLKIRSTKLEDSAMYFCASSPTGNQPQHFGDGTRLSIL.